In this sample, the clone carrying this T cell receptor beta chain turned up a few times. Its antigen is as yet unknown. The data were obtained in a study of CD8+ T cells in alopecia areata. Study-level background: Oral tofacitinib (5 to 10 mg twice daily) was administered to treated patients.

Overall study findings and caveats: Persistence of many expanded lesional clones was seen in scalp and blood during tofacitinib.

Sequencing templates came from extracted RNA that was reverse transcribed into cDNA. Using immunoSEQ multiplex PCR, the repertoire was profiled, and TCRdb retains in-frame clones only, with some absent. The sample has around 100,000 clones, 85% to 90% seen once. Treatment meaning: oral pan-JAK inhibitor, 5-10 mg twice daily. The study team obtained lesional scalp punch biopsies and peripheral blood from alopecia areata patients. In germline, CDR1 is SQVTM, CDR2 ANQGSEA. The CDR3 covers 14 residues. V dropped 3 bases and J dropped 0 bases, with 12 bases sitting between them. Sequenced material: CD8+ T cells sorted from blood, taken around week 31, from a patient treated with tofacitinib. The chain has TRBV29-1 and TRBJ2-7; no clear D. The clonotype comes from a human donor with alopecia areata. This CDR3 reads CSVDSLHSSYEQYF. CDR3 DNA: TGCAGCGTTGACAGTCTTCATAGCTCCTACGAGCAGTACTTC.